Sequencing of this TCR beta chain was carried out in a study of low-dose radiotherapy and immunotherapy resistance in tumors. Study overall: Daily intake of oral aspirin 300 mg by patients lasted four cycles and began on cycle 1 day 1.

The time point was: before trial treatment. The CDR3 sequence is 13 residues long. Per the germline V gene, CDR1 is MNHEY and CDR2 is SVGEGT. The V end was cut by 4 bases, the J end by 3 bases, with 10 bases between. Priming of first-strand cDNA relied on TRAV- and TRBV-specific primers (covering alpha and beta chains). TCR amplification ran roughly 20 PCR cycles using constant-region and V-primer adapter primers. TCRdb reprocessed the reads with MiXCR, giving one entry per CDR3 protein. The table has 65,000 to 95,000 distinct CDR3 sequences, about 20% seen once. V gene TRBV6-2 or TRBV6-3 combines with J gene TRBJ2-7; D call uncertain. This receptor was taken from a male donor with prostate cancer. The sequences come from PBMCs, collected before treatment. The CDR3 spells CASSSDFLYEQYF. The CDR3 DNA sequence: TGTGCCAGCAGTTCCGACTTCCTCTACGAGCAGTACTTC.